The T cell receptor beta chain under discussion was sequenced for a study of regulatory T cells in long-lasting Graves disease (dated by TCRdb to about 2021). Background for the entire study: Antithyroid drugs had been taken for less than 3 months by newly diagnosed Graves' disease patients. The study was conducted in China and was registered as a clinical trial. A total of around 35 samples underwent TCR sequencing: approximately 13 from persistent and roughly 20 from newly diagnosed Graves' disease patients. Persistent Graves' disease patients were compared with newly diagnosed Graves' disease patients by peripheral blood TCR sequencing and RNA sequencing.

The library relied on multiplex PCR. Sequencing used an Illumina HiSeq 4000. iRepertoire HTBI primers and Arm-PCR amplification of CDR3 regions were used to construct TCR beta libraries. PCR products were gel purified before sequencing. The original pipeline was this. Gene usage analysis of CDR3 amino acid clonotypes used the approximately 62 TRBV and about 15 TRBJ segments found across samples. COPE and FqMerger were used to merge filtered high-quality paired reads into contigs. BLAST was used to align contigs to IMGT TRBV, TRBD and TRBJ reference genes, with CDR3 defined following IMGT. Highly expanded clones were defined as clonotypes with a frequency above 0.1%. Shannon entropy served as the measure of repertoire diversity, while the Gini coefficient captured V-J evenness. A clonotype was considered public if more than one individual shared it. TCRdb cleaned the public reads at Q25 with fastp, built clones with MiXCR and kept in-frame beta chains. Every entry covers one CDR3 protein and lists the most common genes and DNA from its rows. It is TCRdb's table, rather than the study itself, that gives the V and J calls and clone size. This sample lists hundreds of thousands of distinct CDR3 sequences; about 16% were detected once. Of the sample, roughly 25% is held by the ten largest clones.

The V and J ends are trimmed by 1 base and 4 bases, leaving 18 bases between them. Reading the germline V gene (reference sequence) gives CDR1 SGHKS and CDR2 YYEKEE. The CDR3 goes from the cysteine to the phenylalanine over 17 residues. Solely the CDR3 DNA is kept, with 51 bases framed from the first base. Results and caveats for the whole study, not just this receptor: Compared with newly diagnosed patients, persistent Graves' disease patients had lower TCR Shannon entropy and fewer highly expanded clones, which suggests clonal expansion. A larger number of public clonotypes was shared among persistent patients (approximately 2,600) than among newly diagnosed patients (over 850). Peripheral blood alone was examined, since thyroid tissue, which constituted the primary lesion, could not be accessed. Only the TCR beta chain was sequenced and analyzed. The authors noted that the small sample size was a limitation that may lower accuracy. Persistent disease showed preferential use of TRBV28, TRBJ1-2 and TRBJ2-5, whereas newly diagnosed disease favored TRBV20-1 and TRBJ2-1.

This clonotype was picked up a small number of times. Its antigen remains unidentified. Base quality data are lacking; no much larger clone is found one base away. The time point label for this specimen denotes: newly diagnosed GD, antithyroid drugs for less than 3 months. For both TCR sequencing and RNA sequencing, RNA was extracted from PBMCs in TRIzol. The diagnosis of Graves' disease followed American Thyroid Association guidelines. Patients were recruited from an endocrinology department in Xi'an, China. Each patient gave 7.5 to 10 milliliters of peripheral blood, collected in an EDTA anticoagulant tube. Ficoll Paque Plus density gradient separation was used to isolate PBMCs, and no further T cell sorting was done. An Agilent 2100 Bioanalyzer and agarose gel were used to assess RNA quality, and a NanoDrop 2000 was used to measure RNA concentration. These records were also assigned to another study, of T cells in Graves' hyperthyroidism and ophthalmopathy. The second study also describes: Graves' hyperthyroidism was defined as stable when no progression to ophthalmopathy occurred over 18 months of follow-up. The hyperthyroidism patients were between 18 and 65 years old and newly diagnosed, with a disease duration of less than 2 months. Exclusion was applied to patients with uncontrolled infections, other autoimmune diseases, pregnancy or lactation. Clinical symptoms, serum thyroxine and TRAb, thyroid ultrasound, and orbital computed tomography formed the basis for the diagnoses. A first-round RT-PCR of the TCR CDR3 used the HTBI primer set with the Qiagen OneStep RT-PCR kit. Most expanded thyroid clonotypes (frequency above 0.001) were also found in blood, which suggests that blood repertoires may mirror thyroid immune responses. A 13 V-J signature model separated ophthalmopathy from stable hyperthyroidism, with just over 85% sensitivity and 81.08% specificity in cross-validation and 80%/75% in testing. During validation, the model predicted progression to ophthalmopathy a median of roughly 7.1 months ahead of onset, with 70.59% sensitivity and roughly 75% specificity. To identify TCR V-J signatures that set the groups apart, the researchers used a discovery cohort of about a hundred patients, made up of under 45 with Graves' ophthalmopathy and some 55 with stable Graves' hyperthyroidism. Whether ophthalmopathy could be predicted prospectively was tested in an independent validation cohort made up of roughly 19 hyperthyroidism patients plus 17 patients who later progressed to ophthalmopathy. The approximately 98 discovery patients were randomly divided into training and test sets at a 7:3 ratio. Thyroid tissue and blood T-cell repertoires from roughly 6 Graves' hyperthyroidism patients were also compared in the study. Following sampling, methimazole starting at 30 mg daily was given to hyperthyroidism patients, and high-dose intravenous methylprednisolone was given to ophthalmopathy patients. Libraries were constructed in a second round of multiplex PCR, after which size selection and purification were performed. The libraries were sequenced on an Illumina HiSeq2000 using paired-end 100 bp reads. SOAPnuke was used to process the raw data, removing reads that contained adapters or uncalled bases, had a mean Phred below 15, or lacked an exact match to the constant primer or identifier. High-quality paired reads were merged with COPE v1.2.5, and unique nucleotide sequences were defined as clonotypes. Clonotypes were aligned to IMGT TRBV, TRBD and TRBJ reference segments using MiTCR v1.1. The analysis was restricted to V-J combinations with a frequency above 0.0001, which together covered 99.2% of the repertoires. A TCS score was defined as the ratio of F50 (clonal expansion) to E x V (chaos), with BLOSUM62-based TCRdist applied between CDR3 peptides within each V-J. Welch's t-statistics and random forest reduced roughly 540 V-J features to about 12, which were used in a naive Bayes classifier (R e1071). No statistical method was used to set the sample size in advance, and investigators knew the group allocation. TCR Vbeta CDR3 sequencing of some 140 peripheral blood samples (43 ophthalmopathy, 75 or so hyperthyroidism and around 17 progressor patients) is reported in the paper.

The specimen was peripheral blood mononuclear cells (PBMCs), collected at new diagnosis, from a patient treated with antithyroid drugs. The chain is assembled from TRBV5-5 and TRBJ1-3; the D gene is unclear. This clonotype was obtained from a woman aged 35-65 years with Graves disease. Donor details come from another sample of the same person, matched by shared clones. The CDR3: CASSLLTPQGSGNTIYF. The sequenced DNA is TGTGCCAGCAGCTTGTTGACTCCCCAAGGATCCGGAAACACCATATATTTT. The CDR3 plus the reference TRBV5-5 and TRBJ1-3 genes for the other parts give the full variable domain: DAGVTQSPTHLIKTRGQQVTLRCSPISGHKSVSWYQQVLGQGPQFIFQYYEKEERGRGNFPDRFSARQFPNYSSELNVNALLLGDSALYLCASSLLTPQGSGNTIYFGEGSWLTVV.